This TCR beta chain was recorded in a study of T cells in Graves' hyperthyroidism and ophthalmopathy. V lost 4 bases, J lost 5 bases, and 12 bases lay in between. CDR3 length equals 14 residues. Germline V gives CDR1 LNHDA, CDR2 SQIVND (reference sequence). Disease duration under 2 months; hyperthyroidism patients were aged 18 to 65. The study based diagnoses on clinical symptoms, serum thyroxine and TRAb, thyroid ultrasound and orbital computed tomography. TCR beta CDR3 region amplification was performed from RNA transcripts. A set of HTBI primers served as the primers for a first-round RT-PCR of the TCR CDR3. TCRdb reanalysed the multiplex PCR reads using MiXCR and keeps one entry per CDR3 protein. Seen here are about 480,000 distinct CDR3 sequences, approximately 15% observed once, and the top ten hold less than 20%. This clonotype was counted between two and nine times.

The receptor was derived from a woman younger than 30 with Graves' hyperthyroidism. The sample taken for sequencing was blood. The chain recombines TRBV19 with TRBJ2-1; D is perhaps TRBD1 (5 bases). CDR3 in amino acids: CASSTKGLHNEQFF. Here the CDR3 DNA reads TGTGCCAGTAGTACTAAGGGGCTTCACAATGAGCAGTTCTTC.